Following are 30 T cell receptor beta chains from one sample sequenced in a study of blood T cell repertoires in COVID-19. Sequenced by immunoSEQ multiplex PCR; TCRdb stores in-frame clones only, minus some. The sample shows approximately 280,000 clones, roughly 83% of them seen only once. Sequencing was performed on peripheral blood. The receptors were gathered from a human donor with COVID-19, enrolled during active disease. The donor label of this sample is uncertain.

V gene TRBV7-8 combines with J gene TRBJ2-1, with D possibly being TRBD1 (6 bases). This CDR3 contains 14 residues. CDR1 and CDR2 (germline): SGHVS, FQNEAQ. Trimming stripped 2 bases from V and 13 bases from J, with 18 bases between. The CDR3 coding sequence is TGTGCCAGCAGCTTACGGACCAGGGGCCGAGGACAGTTCTTC. The encoded protein is CASSLRTRGRGQFF.

V is TRBV28 and J is TRBJ2-7; 9 positions match TRBD2. V lost 8 bases and J lost 0; bases outside the gene matches: 11. This CDR3 has 16 amino acids. The germline V gene has CDR1 MDHEN and CDR2 SYDVKM. The CDR3 nucleotides are TGTGCCAGCTTGGGGGCGGGAGGGTCTTTCTCCTACGAGCAGTACTTC. Its translation is CASLGAGGSFSYEQYF. The full variable domain, completed using reference TRBV28 and TRBJ2-7, is DVKVTQSSRYLVKRTGEKVFLECVQDMDHENMFWYRQDPGLGLRLIYFSYDVKMKEKGDIPEGYSVSREKKERFSLILESASTNQTSMYLCASLGAGGSFSYEQYFGPGTRLTVT.

The CDR3 spells CASSSGQGNQPQHF. CDR3 sequence (DNA): TGTGCCAGCTCATCGGGACAAGGCAATCAGCCCCAGCATTTT. The rearrangement joins TRBV18 to TRBJ1-5, with D possibly being TRBD1 (6 bases). The CDR3 has 14 amino acids. Trimming stripped 5 bases from V and 2 bases from J, with 10 bases between. Germline V gene data show CDR1 as KGHSH and CDR2 as LQKENI. Variable domain in full (rest from reference TRBV18 and TRBJ1-5): NAGVMQNPRHLVRRRGQEARLRCSPMKGHSHVYWYRQLPEEGLKFMVYLQKENIIDESGMPKERFSAEFPKEGPSILRIQQVVRGDSAAYFCASSSGQGNQPQHFGDGTRLSIL.

This sequence joins TRBV29-1 and TRBJ1-4; unclear D gene. CDR1 is SQVTM and CDR2 is ANQGSEA in the germline V gene. V was pared by 7 bases and J by 10 bases, with 22 bases between. The CDR3 is 14 amino acids. CDR3 nucleotides: TGCAGCGCATCGAACGACGGACGGGGTGGAAAACTGTTTTTT. Residues: CSASNDGRGGKLFF.

The rearrangement uses TRBV7-3 and TRBJ2-3; D remains ambiguous. V gave up 2 bases and J gave up 3 bases, with 6 bases separating them. Germline V gene lookup returns CDR1 SGHTA and CDR2 FQGTGA. The CDR3 extends over 13 amino acids. DNA for the CDR3: TGTGCCAGCAGCTTAGGCACAACAGATACGCAGTATTTT. Translation gives CASSLGTTDTQYF. Using reference TRBV7-3 and TRBJ2-3 for the parts outside the CDR3, the full variable domain is GAGVSQTPSNKVTEKGKYVELRCDPISGHTALYWYRQSLGQGPEFLIYFQGTGAADDSGLPNDRFFAVRPEGSVSTLKIQRTERGDSAVYLCASSLGTTDTQYFGPGTRLTVL.

The V call is TRBV7-9, the J call TRBJ2-3; 8 bases line up with TRBD2. The CDR3 extends over 15 amino acids. J was trimmed by 2 bases and V by 6 bases; bases with no gene match: 7. Germline CDR1 is SEHNR and CDR2 is FQNEAQ (reference sequence). The CDR3 reads CASRDLAGLTDTQYF. The CDR3 nucleotides are TGTGCCAGCAGAGATTTAGCGGGACTCACAGATACGCAGTATTTT.

The rearrangement uses TRBV19 and TRBJ2-1, with TRBD2 matching over 7 bases. Germline-derived CDR1 and CDR2 are LNHDA and SQIVND (reference sequence). The CDR3 is 17 amino acids. V shed 4 bases and J 2 bases; nucleotides not matched to a gene: 11. In DNA form, the CDR3 reads TGTGCCAGTAGTAGCGGGATGAGAGCGGGAACCTACAATGAGCAGTTCTTC. Protein sequence: CASSSGMRAGTYNEQFF. The complete variable domain, with remaining parts taken from reference TRBV19 and TRBJ2-1, reads DGGITQSPKYLFRKEGQNVTLSCEQNLNHDAMYWYRQDPGQGLRLIYYSQIVNDFQKGDIAEGYSVSREKKESFPLTVTSAQKNPTAFYLCASSSGMRAGTYNEQFFGPGTRLTVL.

This clone showed up just once. V usage is TRBV2 and J usage is TRBJ1-2; perhaps TRBD1 as D (5 bases). The CDR3 has 16 residues. Trimming cost V 8 bases and J 4 bases, with 23 bases left between them. Germline V lookup: CDR1 SNHLY, CDR2 FYNNEI. As DNA, the CDR3 is TGTGCCAGCCGTTCTCCGGTCACAGGTGAATTCTATGGCTACACCTTC. This sequence encodes CASRSPVTGEFYGYTF.

The chain has TRBV28 and TRBJ2-5, with D tentatively TRBD1 (5 bases). The CDR3 has 14 residues. Trimming pared 0 bases from V and 0 bases from J, leaving 5 bases between. Germline loops: CDR1 MDHEN, CDR2 SYDVKM. The DNA for the CDR3 is TGTGCCAGCAGTTTATGGGACAACCAAGAGACCCAGTACTTC. Its protein product is CASSLWDNQETQYF.

This chain connects TRBV5-1 to TRBJ1-1, with 8 bases identical to TRBD1. The CDR3 is 15 amino acids. The V gene end was trimmed by 0 bases and the J gene end by 5 bases; junction bases not matched to a gene: 6. Germline loops: CDR1 SGHRS, CDR2 YFSETQ. The DNA for the CDR3 is TGCGCCAGCAGCTTGGCAGGGGGCGCATCTACTGAAGCTTTCTTT. This gives the protein CASSLAGGASTEAFF.

The rearrangement uses TRBV29-1 and TRBJ1-1; a possible D gene is TRBD1 (5 bases). CDR3 length: 12 amino acids. The V gene's germline CDR1 is SQVTM and CDR2 ANQGSEA. The V end was cut by 3 bases, the J end by 9 bases, with 14 bases between. The CDR3 sequence is CSVETPGYKAFF. The DNA of the CDR3 is TGCAGCGTTGAGACCCCAGGGTATAAAGCTTTCTTT.

This chain joins TRBV18 and TRBJ1-5, with 7 positions matching TRBD1. The CDR3 runs 14 residues. Looked up from germline, CDR1 is KGHSH and CDR2 is LQKENI. V trimming: 3 bases; J trimming: 5 bases; junction bases outside the gene matches: 4. The CDR3 is CASSPRTGDQPQHF. CDR3 in DNA: TGTGCCAGCTCACCCCGGACAGGTGATCAGCCCCAGCATTTT.

The chain is built from TRBV7-9 and TRBJ1-6; D gene uncertain. Deletions cut 2 bases from V and 0 bases from J, with 8 bases between. CDR3 size: 16 residues. Germline V gene sequence: CDR1 SEHNR, CDR2 FQNEAQ (reference sequence). Written as DNA, the CDR3 is TGTGCCAGCAGCTTACTTACTAGCTCCTATAATTCACCCCTCCACTTT. It yields the protein CASSLLTSSYNSPLHF.

The rearrangement joins TRBV18 to TRBJ2-4; 8 bases are shared with TRBD1. Trimming cost V 5 bases and J 7 bases; bases outside gene matches: 16. CDR1 and CDR2 (germline): KGHSH, LQKENI. CDR3 length: 17 residues. DNA of the CDR3: TGTGCCAGCTCATTACAGGGCCGGGGGACAGGTTATAACATTCAGTACTTC. As protein: CASSLQGRGTGYNIQYF.

The gene calls are TRBV7-2 and TRBJ1-5, with 10 bases identical to TRBD1. CDR1 is SGHTA, CDR2 FQGNSA, per germline. Trimming cost V 5 bases and J 7 bases; bases outside gene matches: 5. This CDR3 spans 14 amino acids. This CDR3 is CASSQGTGEQPQHF. The CDR3 DNA sequence: TGTGCCAGCAGCCAGGGGACAGGGGAACAGCCCCAGCATTTT.

The V and J genes are TRBV6-5 and TRBJ1-1; D is unresolved. Germline V CDR1 and CDR2: MNHEY, SVGAGI. The V gene lost 10 bases and the J gene lost 2 bases, with 8 bases spanning the gap. This CDR3 has 11 amino acids. CDR3 nucleotides: TGTGCCACCATTTTTAACACTGAAGCTTTCTTT. This sequence encodes CATIFNTEAFF.

In the case of this clone: At one boundary the junction diverges from the germline segment, which might be a read error. The chain links TRBV24-1 to TRBJ2-7; 9 bases line up with TRBD2. CDR1 KGHDR and CDR2 SFDVKD come from the germline V gene. The CDR3 length is 17 residues. CDR3 amino acids: CATSYLGASGDSYEQYF. The CDR3 coding sequence is TGTGCCACCAGTTATTTAGGGGCTAGCGGGGACTCCTACGAGCAGTACTTC.

The chain recombines TRBV7-3 with TRBJ1-1, with D tentatively TRBD1 (5 bases). This CDR3 has 13 amino acids. V was pared by 8 bases and J by 5 bases, with 15 bases between. CDR1 SGHTA and CDR2 FQGTGA come from the germline V gene. DNA for the CDR3: TGTGCCAGCGGACCATTACGGGGGACTGAAGCTTTCTTT. Residues: CASGPLRGTEAFF.

The chain has TRBV27 and TRBJ2-2; 8 bases fit TRBD2. Germline V gives CDR1 MNHEY, CDR2 SMNVEV (reference sequence). The V gene end was trimmed by 4 bases and the J gene end by 6 bases; junction bases not matched to a gene: 7. The CDR3 is 15 residues long. The CDR3 sequence is CASSSLTGGSGELFF. The CDR3 nucleotides read TGTGCCAGCAGTTCGTTAACGGGAGGGTCCGGGGAGCTGTTTTTT.

The DNA for the CDR3 is TGTGCCAGCAGTTTAGAGCCTAATTCACCCCTCCACTTT. Its translation: CASSLEPNSPLHF. V is TRBV27 and J is TRBJ1-6; the D is unclear. Germline lookup yields CDR1 MNHEY and CDR2 SMNVEV (reference sequence). This CDR3 has 13 residues. Trimming stripped 2 bases from V and 6 bases from J, with 5 bases between.

This sequence joins TRBV7-2 and TRBJ2-1, with 8 nucleotides matching TRBD2. CDR1 SGHTA and CDR2 FQGNSA come from the germline V gene. The CDR3 is made up of 16 amino acids. Trimming took 1 base from V and 9 from J; bases not matched to a gene: 11. DNA of the CDR3: TGTGCCAGCAGCTTAGTGGGAACTAGCGGCTCGGTTGAGCAGTTCTTC. This gives the protein CASSLVGTSGSVEQFF.

This chain joins TRBV28 and TRBJ1-1; 7 bases align to TRBD1. With 7 bases clipped from V and 11 bases from J, the junction kept 7 bases outside the gene matches. Germline lookup yields CDR1 MDHEN and CDR2 SYDVKM. The CDR3 spans 11 residues. The CDR3 reads CASTVQGRAFF. The CDR3 coding sequence is TGTGCCAGCACCGTACAGGGGAGGGCTTTCTTT.

The chain combines TRBV7-6 with TRBJ2-1, with 9 bases that match TRBD2. This CDR3 has 16 amino acids. Germline trimming cut 5 bases from V and 4 bases from J; bases unmatched to any gene: 9. Germline lookup yields CDR1 SGHVS and CDR2 FNYEAQ. The CDR3 DNA reads as TGTGCCAGCAGCCTCGTAATAGCGGGAGATTACAATGAGCAGTTCTTC. Amino acids: CASSLVIAGDYNEQFF.

For this clone: The sample contains more than one DNA sequence encoding this CDR3. The V and J genes are TRBV7-2 and TRBJ2-7, with TRBD1 matching 10 bases. Germline loops: CDR1 SGHTA, CDR2 FQGNSA. V was clipped by 4 bases and J by 2 bases; unmatched bases: 2. The CDR3 has 14 residues. DNA of the CDR3: TGTGCCAGCAGCTGGGACAGGGGACCCTACGAGCAGTACTTC. It is translated as CASSWDRGPYEQYF.

This clone was detected a few times. The chain employs TRBV28 and TRBJ2-2; TRBD1 is a possible D gene (6 bases). The CDR3 sequence is 15 residues long. Per the germline V gene, CDR1 is MDHEN and CDR2 is SYDVKM. Trimming removed 5 bases at V and 4 bases at J, with 14 bases between. CDR3 sequence (DNA): TGTGCCAGCAGTGTAAATCAGGGGTCCACCGGGGAGCTGTTTTTT. Amino acid sequence: CASSVNQGSTGELFF.

This clone has more than one count but fewer than ten. The sample has other DNA sequences that encode this CDR3 too. The chain combines TRBV6-5 with TRBJ2-7; 9 bases match TRBD2. Unmatched junction bases numbered 0, after V lost 0 bases and J lost 0 bases. CDR3 length equals 15 residues. The germline V gene has CDR1 MNHEY and CDR2 SVGAGI. The CDR3 DNA reads as TGTGCCAGCAGTTACTCGACTAGCGGCTCCTACGAGCAGTACTTC. It specifies CASSYSTSGSYEQYF.

The chain employs TRBV27 and TRBJ1-4; 7 bases fit TRBD1. Germline-derived CDR1 and CDR2 are MNHEY and SMNVEV (reference sequence). The CDR3 runs to 14 residues. V was pared by 7 bases and J by 8 bases, with 10 bases of the junction left unmatched. The CDR3 DNA follows: TGTGCCAGCAAACCAGGGGGAGAGAACGAAAAACTGTTTTTT. Translation: CASKPGGENEKLFF.

The chain recombines TRBV7-9 with TRBJ2-7; TRBD2 matches 7 bases. The germline CDR1 and CDR2 sequences are SEHNR and FQNEAQ (reference sequence). V shed 5 bases and J 2 bases; nucleotides not matched to a gene: 3. The CDR3 is 13 residues long. CDR3 protein: CASSTGGTYEQYF. For the CDR3, the DNA is TGTGCCAGCAGCACCGGGGGGACCTACGAGCAGTACTTC.

In regard to this clone: This clone may be a read error of a much larger clone one base away. V is TRBV11-3 and J is TRBJ1-1; 9 nucleotides agree with TRBD1. V lost 5 bases to trimming and J lost 1 base; unmatched junction nucleotides: 2. This CDR3 spans 14 amino acids. Germline CDR1 is SGHNT and CDR2 is YENEEA. The CDR3 reads CASSPGQGNTEAFF. DNA for the CDR3: TGTGCCAGCAGCCCGGGACAGGGGAACACTGAAGCTTTCTTT.

The chain links TRBV1 to TRBJ2-3; the table's D call, TRBD2, was not checked against the DNA. TRBV1 is flagged as a pseudogene. The CDR3 totals 17 residues. The CDR3 nucleotides are TGCACCAGCACCCAAACCCCCGGACTAGCGAGACCTGATACGCAGTATTTT. Translating gives CTSTQTPGLARPDTQYF.